Listed below are T cell receptor beta chains from one sample, sequenced in a study of regulatory dendritic cells for organ transplantation. The protocol was immunoSEQ multiplex PCR, while the TCRdb copy is restricted to in-frame clones and leaves out a portion. The sample yields 9,500 to 15,000 clones, roughly 64% seen once. Antigens of these TCRs are unknown. The specimen was naive CD8+ T cells from blood cultured with dendritic cells. These receptors were taken from a human donor in good health. Each CDR3 is given with its conserved first and last residue. Each record gives: V gene, J gene, D gene, clone size, CDR3 protein, CDR3 DNA. D genes are given only for firm matches. Size values are once, few and many counts, or a class for expanded clones, and some rows have none.

TRBV7-2	TRBJ2-3	NA	NA	CASSLLAGSTDTQYF	TGTGCCAGCAGCTTATTAGCCGGAAGCACAGATACGCAGTATTTT
TRBV29-1	TRBJ2-7	TRBD1	NA	CSYAGTGDEQYF	TGCAGCTACGCCGGGACAGGGGACGAGCAGTACTTC
TRBV4-3	TRBJ2-2	TRBD1	NA	CASSQEPDRGPLAGELFF	TGCGCCAGCAGCCAAGAACCGGACAGGGGACCCTTGGCCGGGGAGCTGTTTTTT
TRBV2	TRBJ2-4	TRBD2	NA	CASRASGGKNIQYF	TGTGCCAGCCGGGCTAGCGGGGGGAAAAACATTCAGTACTTC
TRBV4-2	TRBJ2-7	TRBD2	NA	CASSQESGGIFTEQYF	TGTGCCAGCAGCCAAGAAAGCGGGGGCATCTTTACCGAGCAGTACTTC
TRBV6-5	TRBJ1-2	TRBD1	few	CASSYSSEGAYGYTF	TGTGCCAGCAGTTACTCGAGTGAGGGGGCCTATGGCTACACCTTC
TRBV2	TRBJ2-7	TRBD1	once	CASTVVGTAYEQYF	TGTGCCAGCACCGTCGTTGGGACAGCCTACGAGCAGTACTTC
TRBV4-1	TRBJ2-3	NA	NA	CASSQDASVTDTQYF	TGCGCCAGCAGCCAAGATGCTAGCGTCACAGATACGCAGTATTTT
TRBV9	TRBJ2-3	NA	NA	CASSVGVTATDTQYF	TGTGCCAGCAGCGTAGGAGTCACAGCCACAGATACGCAGTATTTT
TRBV2	TRBJ2-7	TRBD1	once	CASSWRTGDSSYEQYF	TGTGCCAGCAGTTGGAGGACAGGGGATAGCTCCTACGAGCAGTACTTC
TRBV5-6	TRBJ1-2	NA	NA	CASSFGQSLGGYTF	TGTGCCAGCAGTTTTGGACAGTCCCTGGGGGGCTACACCTTC
TRBV7-8	TRBJ2-2	TRBD1	NA	CASSLTVQGAGELFF	TGTGCCAGCAGCTTGACCGTACAGGGGGCCGGGGAGCTGTTTTTT
TRBV5-1	TRBJ2-7	TRBD1	few	CASSLDGTGFYEQYF	TGCGCCAGCAGCTTGGACGGGACAGGTTTCTACGAGCAGTACTTC
TRBV19	TRBJ1-1	NA	NA	CASSFYLNTEAFF	TGTGCCAGTAGTTTCTACCTGAACACTGAAGCTTTCTTT
TRBV4-1	TRBJ2-1	TRBD2	NA	CASSYGGDYNEQFF	TGCGCCAGCAGCTACGGGGGGGACTACAATGAGCAGTTCTTC
TRBV7-6	TRBJ2-7	TRBD1	few	CASSLGGQGASEQYF	TGTGCCAGCAGCTTAGGGGGACAGGGGGCGTCCGAGCAGTACTTC
TRBV19	TRBJ1-3	NA	once	CASSSGFSGNTIYF	TGTGCCAGTAGTAGCGGGTTCTCTGGAAACACCATATATTTT
TRBV19	TRBJ2-7	TRBD2	few	CASSIAGGGLREQYF	TGTGCCAGTAGTATCGCCGGCGGGGGTCTCCGCGAGCAGTACTTC
TRBV4-2	TRBJ1-1	NA	few	CASSQGYGNTEAFF	TGTGCCAGCAGCCAAGGGTACGGGAACACTGAAGCTTTCTTT
TRBV10-3	TRBJ2-1	NA	NA	CAISEQGNEQFF	TGTGCCATCAGTGAACAGGGTAATGAGCAGTTCTTC
TRBV5-4	TRBJ2-3	TRBD1	NA	CASSPGQGTSTDTQYF	TGTGCCAGCAGCCCGGGACAGGGGACTAGCACAGATACGCAGTATTTT
TRBV5-6	TRBJ2-5	TRBD2	NA	CASTYLDSGGYTQYF	TGTGCCAGCACCTACCTGGACAGCGGGGGGTATACCCAGTACTTC
TRBV14	TRBJ1-1	NA	NA	CASSQSNRITEAFF	TGTGCCAGCAGCCAATCGAACAGAATAACTGAAGCTTTCTTT
TRBV6-1	TRBJ2-7	NA	NA	CASSEDREKTYEQYF	TGTGCCAGCAGTGAAGACAGGGAGAAAACCTACGAGCAGTACTTC
TRBV7-2	TRBJ2-3	NA	NA	CASSSVSTDTQYF	TGTGCCAGCAGCTCTGTTAGCACAGATACGCAGTATTTT
TRBV5-4	TRBJ2-7	NA	NA	CASSLMIGGQYEQYF	TGTGCCAGCAGCTTGATGATCGGGGGGCAATACGAGCAGTACTTC
TRBV19	TRBJ1-5	TRBD1	few	CATESRTGNQPQHF	TGTGCCACCGAATCTCGGACAGGGAATCAGCCCCAGCATTTT
TRBV6-5	TRBJ2-7	TRBD1	few	CASRFAPGTGYEQYF	TGTGCCAGCCGATTCGCCCCCGGGACAGGCTACGAGCAGTACTTC
TRBV6-1	TRBJ2-7	TRBD1	NA	CASRDSFYEQYF	TGTGCCAGCCGGGACAGCTTCTACGAGCAGTACTTC
TRBV19	TRBJ1-1	NA	few	CASGLLNTEAFF	TGTGCCAGTGGACTGTTGAACACTGAAGCTTTCTTT
TRBV11-3	TRBJ1-1	NA	NA	CASSLRRGQMNTEAFF	TGTGCCAGCAGCCTAAGACGTGGACAGATGAACACTGAAGCTTTCTTT
TRBV7-8	TRBJ1-1	NA	NA	CASSSERVPGAEAFF	TGTGCCAGCAGCTCGGAGAGGGTCCCTGGGGCTGAAGCTTTCTTT
TRBV7-6	TRBJ1-1	TRBD1	few	CASSLGTGAGGLVTEAFF	TGTGCCAGCAGCTTGGGGACAGGGGCAGGGGGCTTAGTCACTGAAGCTTTCTTT
TRBV7-8	TRBJ1-6	TRBD1	NA	CASSIPGQGVRSDNSPLHF	TGTGCCAGCAGCATACCGGGACAGGGGGTTCGGAGTGATAATTCACCCCTCCACTTT
TRBV6-5	TRBJ2-1	NA	NA	CASTRLNTNNEQFF	TGTGCCAGCACCCGACTGAATACTAACAATGAGCAGTTCTTC
TRBV19	TRBJ1-3	NA	NA	CASSISIRSGNTIYF	TGTGCCAGTAGTATAAGCATCCGCTCTGGAAACACCATATATTTT
TRBV5-6	TRBJ1-2	TRBD1	NA	CASSEGQGVGGYTF	TGTGCCAGCAGCGAGGGACAGGGAGTAGGCGGCTACACCTTC
TRBV2	TRBJ2-7	TRBD1	NA	CASSEALPGQGYEQYF	TGTGCCAGCAGTGAAGCGCTTCCGGGACAGGGATACGAGCAGTACTTC
TRBV9	TRBJ2-7	TRBD1	NA	CASSPGDRRYEQYF	TGTGCCAGCAGCCCAGGGGACAGACGCTACGAGCAGTACTTC
TRBV27	TRBJ1-1	TRBD1	NA	CASSSIPSRTGRVYTEAFF	TGTGCCAGCAGTTCAATACCCTCCAGGACAGGGCGGGTATACACTGAAGCTTTCTTT
TRBV7-6	TRBJ1-1	NA	NA	CASISLRSEAFF	TGTGCCAGCATATCCCTGCGGTCTGAAGCTTTCTTT
TRBV19	TRBJ1-5	TRBD1	NA	CASSPGGRQPQHF	TGTGCCAGTAGCCCAGGGGGCCGGCAGCCCCAGCATTTT
TRBV7-8	TRBJ2-1	TRBD1	NA	CASAYRGNEQFF	TGTGCCAGCGCCTACAGGGGCAATGAGCAGTTCTTC
TRBV19	TRBJ2-5	TRBD1	NA	CASSIGTGIETQYF	TGTGCCAGTAGTATAGGGACAGGGATAGAGACCCAGTACTTC
TRBV5-1	TRBJ2-3	TRBD2	NA	CASSSPPLAGGPDTQYF	TGCGCCAGCAGCTCGCCTCCCCTAGCGGGGGGGCCCGATACGCAGTATTTT
TRBV7-2	TRBJ2-7	TRBD2	once	CASSPGLASYEQYF	TGTGCCAGCAGTCCGGGACTAGCATCCTACGAGCAGTACTTC
TRBV27	TRBJ2-5	TRBD2	NA	CASSPGLAQETQYF	TGTGCCAGCAGCCCGGGACTAGCTCAAGAGACCCAGTACTTC
TRBV2	TRBJ1-1	NA	NA	CASSEFSSMGAEAFF	TGTGCCAGCAGTGAATTTTCGTCGATGGGCGCGGAAGCTTTCTTT
TRBV5-6	TRBJ2-7	TRBD2	NA	CASSLLLAGEYEQYF	TGTGCCAGCAGCTTGCTACTAGCGGGGGAATACGAGCAGTACTTC